Following are 23 T cell receptor beta chains from one sample sequenced in a study of blood T cell repertoires in COVID-19. Data came from immunoSEQ multiplex PCR; TCRdb stores just in-frame clones and leaves some out. Among roughly 700,000 clones listed, 70% to 90% were seen once. Sequencing was performed on peripheral blood. These TCRs come from a woman aged 18-29 years with acute or convalescent COVID-19.

V is TRBV3-1 (or the pseudogene TRBV3-2) and J is TRBJ2-1; 14 bases are a match to TRBD2. CDR1 is LGHDT, CDR2 YNNKEL, per germline (reference sequence). V was pared by 5 bases and J by 6 bases, with 6 bases of the junction left unmatched. The CDR3 length is 16 residues. The CDR3 nucleotides are TGTGCCAGCAGCAGACTAGCGGGGGGGCAGGTCAATGAGCAGTTCTTC. It is translated as CASSRLAGGQVNEQFF.

The chain links TRBV6-1 to TRBJ1-2; 9 bases fit TRBD1. The CDR3 has 14 amino acids. Germline lookup yields CDR1 MNHNS and CDR2 SASEGT. The junction had 2 bases not matched to a gene; V was cut back by 0 bases and J by 6 bases. The CDR3 region is CASSEAGQGHGYTF. The CDR3 nucleotides are TGTGCCAGCAGTGAAGCGGGACAGGGACATGGCTACACCTTC.

V and J are TRBV4-1 and TRBJ1-1; D is unclear. The length of the CDR3 is 15 residues. Germline V gene sequence: CDR1 MGHRA, CDR2 YSYEKL. V was pared by 1 base and J by 1 base, with 10 bases between. The CDR3 here is CASSQVGGPNTEAFF. DNA for the CDR3: TGCGCCAGCAGCCAAGTGGGAGGCCCGAACACTGAAGCTTTCTTT.

This chain uses TRBV7-2 with TRBJ1-1, with D maybe TRBD1 (6 bases). The ends were cut back, 3 bases at V and 4 bases at J, with 12 bases in the middle. Germline CDR1 and CDR2: SGHTA and FQGNSA. This CDR3 is built from 14 residues. The CDR3 coding sequence is TGTGCCAGCAGCTTCACCCCAGGGGTCACTGAAGCTTTCTTT. It specifies CASSFTPGVTEAFF.

The chain links TRBV5-6 to TRBJ1-1; D is unresolved. The CDR3 contains 15 residues. Trimming removed 1 base from V and 5 bases from J, with 15 bases in between. CDR1 is SGHDT and CDR2 is YYEEEE in the germline V gene. CDR3: CASSLRRTPGTEAFF. CDR3 DNA: TGTGCCAGCAGCTTGCGACGGACCCCGGGGACTGAAGCTTTCTTT.

The CDR3 nucleotides are TGCGCCAGCAGCCAGCCGAACAGGGGATCTAACTATGGCTACACCTTC. The encoded protein is CASSQPNRGSNYGYTF. The J gene is TRBJ1-2, the V gene TRBV4-1; TRBD1 matches 7 bases. V trimming: 3 bases; J trimming: 0 bases; junction bases outside the gene matches: 7. There are 16 residues in the CDR3. Germline CDR1 and CDR2: MGHRA and YSYEKL.

The chain couples TRBV10-1 to TRBJ1-5; D perhaps matches TRBD1 (6 bases). Looked up from germline, CDR1 is WNHNN and CDR2 is SYGVQD (reference sequence). The germline V and J ends were trimmed by 2 bases and 2 bases, with 7 bases remaining between them. The CDR3 is made up of 14 amino acids. The CDR3 nucleotides are TGCGCCAGCAGTGAGCCAGGGGGCAATCAGCCCCAGCATTTT. Translation: CASSEPGGNQPQHF.

The chain recombines TRBV24-1 with TRBJ1-2; D not certain. The V and J ends lost 5 bases and 5 bases respectively, with 11 bases between them. The CDR3 extends over 13 amino acids. CDR1 and CDR2 from the germline V gene are KGHDR and SFDVKD. CDR3 amino acids: CATSARRGYGYTF. CDR3 DNA sequence: TGTGCCACCAGTGCCCGGAGAGGTTATGGCTACACCTTC.

The gene calls are TRBV28 and TRBJ2-7; a weak D match, TRBD1 (5 bases). Trimming shortened V by 2 bases and J by 4 bases, and 12 bases separated the two germline ends. From germline, CDR1 is MDHEN and CDR2 SYDVKM. The CDR3 is 14 residues long. CDR3 sequence: CASSLGQGRYEQYF. The CDR3 nucleotides read TGTGCCAGCAGTTTAGGCCAGGGAAGGTACGAGCAGTACTTC.

The chain recombines TRBV27 with TRBJ1-2; D might be TRBD1 (5 bases). CDR1 is MNHEY, CDR2 SMNVEV, per germline (reference sequence). The CDR3 has 13 amino acids. Trimming took 1 base from V and 7 from J, leaving 10 bases between them. The CDR3 region is CASSLLAGVGYTF. The CDR3 DNA follows: TGTGCCAGCAGTTTATTGGCGGGGGTTGGCTACACCTTC.

To note about this clone: Other DNA sequences of this sample code for an identical CDR3. V usage is TRBV9 and J usage is TRBJ1-5; possibly TRBD1 for D (6 bases). The V gene's germline CDR1 is SGDLS and CDR2 YYNGEE. This CDR3 region has 15 residues. V dropped 4 bases and J dropped 1 base, with 12 bases sitting between them. CDR3 coding DNA: TGTGCCAGCAGCACGACAGGTTCGAGCAATCAGCCCCAGCATTTT. Translated: CASSTTGSSNQPQHF.

J is TRBJ2-3 and V is TRBV29-1, with 7 bases identical to TRBD2. CDR3 length: 14 residues. The germline V gene encodes CDR1 SQVTM and CDR2 ANQGSEA. With 3 bases clipped from V and 2 bases from J, the junction kept 5 bases outside the gene matches. The CDR3 region is CSVERGSNTDTQYF. CDR3 sequence (DNA): TGCAGCGTTGAGCGGGGGTCCAACACAGATACGCAGTATTTT.

This chain connects TRBV2 to TRBJ2-1, with 15 nucleotides matching TRBD2. The CDR3 has 16 residues. V lost 4 bases and J lost 7; bases outside the gene matches: 5. Germline V gene sequence: CDR1 SNHLY, CDR2 FYNNEI. The CDR3 DNA sequence: TGTGCCAGCAGTGGGACTAGCGGGGGGGATTGGAATGAGCAGTTCTTC. It codes for CASSGTSGGDWNEQFF. The variable domain in full, completed from reference TRBV2 and TRBJ2-1, reads EPEVTQTPSHQVTQMGQEVILRCVPISNHLYFYWYRQILGQKVEFLVSFYNNEISEKSEIFDDQFSVERPDGSNFTLKIRSTKLEDSAMYFCASSGTSGGDWNEQFFGPGTRLTVL.

The chain uses TRBV6-2 or TRBV6-3 and TRBJ2-2; 10 positions match TRBD1. V lost 6 bases, J lost 1 base, and 11 bases stayed unmatched. Per germline, CDR1 MNHEY and CDR2 SVGEGT. CDR3 size: 18 residues. CDR3 DNA: TGTGCCAGCAGCCTCCTGAGGGACAGGGGTGGGAACACCGGGGAGCTGTTTTTT. It codes for CASSLLRDRGGNTGELFF.

The chain couples TRBV2 to TRBJ1-1; the D is unclear. Germline V gene data show CDR1 as SNHLY and CDR2 as FYNNEI. The V end lost 7 bases, the J end lost 1 base, and 13 bases lay between the germline ends. The CDR3 is made up of 14 amino acids. This chain's CDR3 is CASKEPGRNTEAFF. The CDR3 DNA reads TGTGCCAGCAAGGAACCGGGAAGGAACACTGAAGCTTTCTTT.

The chain recombines TRBV30 with TRBJ2-3; TRBD2 agrees at 7 bases. J lost 5 bases, V lost 7 bases, and 12 bases had no gene match. The CDR3 has 14 residues. The germline gives CDR1 GTSNPN, CDR2 SVGIG (reference sequence). CDR3 in DNA: TGTGCCTTACTCCAGCGGGGATGGGGAGATACGCAGTATTTT. It translates to CALLQRGWGDTQYF.

The chain is built from TRBV19 and TRBJ2-7; 9 bases match TRBD1. V gave up 6 bases and J gave up 4 bases; unmatched junction bases: 4. The V gene's germline CDR1 is LNHDA and CDR2 SQIVND (reference sequence). The CDR3 has 13 amino acids. The CDR3 sequence is CASSRQGDYEQYF. DNA for the CDR3: TGTGCCAGTAGCCGACAGGGGGATTACGAGCAGTACTTC.

V is TRBV9 and J is TRBJ1-2; D call uncertain. Per germline, CDR1 SGDLS and CDR2 YYNGEE. V shed 3 bases and J shed 5 bases, with 26 bases lying between them. The CDR3 contains 18 residues. CDR3 protein: CASSAREVGWAQSYGYTF. CDR3 nucleotides: TGTGCCAGCAGCGCGCGAGAAGTTGGTTGGGCCCAGAGTTATGGCTACACCTTC. The entire variable domain, with the rest obtained from reference TRBV9 and TRBJ1-2, is as follows: DSGVTQTPKHLITATGQRVTLRCSPRSGDLSVYWYQQSLDQGLQFLIQYYNGEERAKGNILERFSAQQFPDLHSELNLSSLELGDSALYFCASSAREVGWAQSYGYTFGSGTRLTVV.

The chain links TRBV5-1 to TRBJ1-6; TRBD1 agrees at 9 bases. The ends lost 4 bases at V and 6 bases at J; junction bases unmatched: 8. This CDR3 spans 16 amino acids. Germline assignment: CDR1 SGHRS and CDR2 YFSETQ. CDR3 amino acids: CASSTDRDRVNSPLHF. The CDR3 coding sequence is TGCGCCAGCAGCACGGACCGGGACAGGGTTAATTCACCCCTCCACTTT.

The rearrangement uses TRBV19 and TRBJ1-3, with D uncertain. CDR1 is LNHDA, CDR2 SQIVND, per germline (reference sequence). The CDR3 spans 14 residues. V was clipped by 7 bases and J by 5 bases, with 15 bases between them. The CDR3 DNA sequence: TGTGCCAGTACATCCCTCCAGATCCGAAACACCATATATTTT. This encodes CASTSLQIRNTIYF.

This sequence joins TRBV7-8 and TRBJ1-1; a possible D gene is TRBD1 (5 bases). Germline assignment: CDR1 SGHVS and CDR2 FQNEAQ. The CDR3 consists of 14 residues. V was shortened by 2 bases and J by 6 bases, with 13 bases between the two germline ends. The chain's CDR3 is CASSLNRGMSEAFF. The CDR3 DNA reads as TGTGCCAGCAGCTTAAATCGGGGGATGTCTGAAGCTTTCTTT.

The chain carries TRBV18 and TRBJ2-7; D may be TRBD1 (6 bases). This CDR3 is 16 amino acids long. Per the germline V gene, CDR1 is KGHSH and CDR2 is LQKENI. Trimming took off 4 bases at V and 6 bases at J, with 22 bases between the two ends. The CDR3 DNA reads TGTGCCAGCTCACAGTCAGGGGTCACCCTTGTCCGCGAGCAGTACTTC. This translates into CASSQSGVTLVREQYF. Full variable domain (rest looked up from reference TRBV18 and TRBJ2-7): NAGVMQNPRHLVRRRGQEARLRCSPMKGHSHVYWYRQLPEEGLKFMVYLQKENIIDESGMPKERFSAEFPKEGPSILRIQQVVRGDSAAYFCASSQSGVTLVREQYFGPGTRLTVT.

The chain couples TRBV3-1 (or the pseudogene TRBV3-2) to TRBJ1-5, with a tentative D call TRBD1 (6 bases). V shed 0 bases and J shed 7 bases, with 22 bases lying between them. This CDR3 is 18 amino acids long. Germline V gene sequence: CDR1 LGHDT, CDR2 YNNKEL (reference sequence). In DNA, the CDR3 is TGTGCCAGCAGCCAAGATGAGAGACAGGTGGAAATTGAACAGCCCCAGCATTTT. The encoded protein is CASSQDERQVEIEQPQHF.